This T cell receptor (beta chain) originates from a study of OX40 agonist ivuxolimab in advanced cancers. Study at large: Three patients responded partially, comprising one with hepatocellular carcinoma and two with cutaneous melanoma. Findings and limits, study-wide: Partial responders treated at 0.1-3.0 mg/kg exhibited clonal expansion among the lowest measured.

Only in-frame clones appear in the TCRdb table, and some are missing; sequencing was by immunoSEQ multiplex PCR. The table includes around 38,000 clones, roughly 90% detected once. This clone was seen only a few times. Its antigen is currently unknown. Sequenced material: CD4+ or CD8+ T cells sorted from blood, taken in a trial of the OX40 agonist ivuxolimab. The clonotype comes from an adult with an advanced solid tumor such as melanoma, head and neck, liver or kidney cancer.

The CDR3 here is CASSDPPEQYV. The DNA of the CDR3 is TGTGCCAGCAGTGATCCTCCCGAGCAGTACGTC. The gene calls are TRBV6-1 and TRBJ2-7; D call uncertain. Deletions cut 3 bases from V and 6 bases from J, with 6 bases between. Germline V gene data show CDR1 as MNHNS and CDR2 as SASEGT. This CDR3 has 11 residues.